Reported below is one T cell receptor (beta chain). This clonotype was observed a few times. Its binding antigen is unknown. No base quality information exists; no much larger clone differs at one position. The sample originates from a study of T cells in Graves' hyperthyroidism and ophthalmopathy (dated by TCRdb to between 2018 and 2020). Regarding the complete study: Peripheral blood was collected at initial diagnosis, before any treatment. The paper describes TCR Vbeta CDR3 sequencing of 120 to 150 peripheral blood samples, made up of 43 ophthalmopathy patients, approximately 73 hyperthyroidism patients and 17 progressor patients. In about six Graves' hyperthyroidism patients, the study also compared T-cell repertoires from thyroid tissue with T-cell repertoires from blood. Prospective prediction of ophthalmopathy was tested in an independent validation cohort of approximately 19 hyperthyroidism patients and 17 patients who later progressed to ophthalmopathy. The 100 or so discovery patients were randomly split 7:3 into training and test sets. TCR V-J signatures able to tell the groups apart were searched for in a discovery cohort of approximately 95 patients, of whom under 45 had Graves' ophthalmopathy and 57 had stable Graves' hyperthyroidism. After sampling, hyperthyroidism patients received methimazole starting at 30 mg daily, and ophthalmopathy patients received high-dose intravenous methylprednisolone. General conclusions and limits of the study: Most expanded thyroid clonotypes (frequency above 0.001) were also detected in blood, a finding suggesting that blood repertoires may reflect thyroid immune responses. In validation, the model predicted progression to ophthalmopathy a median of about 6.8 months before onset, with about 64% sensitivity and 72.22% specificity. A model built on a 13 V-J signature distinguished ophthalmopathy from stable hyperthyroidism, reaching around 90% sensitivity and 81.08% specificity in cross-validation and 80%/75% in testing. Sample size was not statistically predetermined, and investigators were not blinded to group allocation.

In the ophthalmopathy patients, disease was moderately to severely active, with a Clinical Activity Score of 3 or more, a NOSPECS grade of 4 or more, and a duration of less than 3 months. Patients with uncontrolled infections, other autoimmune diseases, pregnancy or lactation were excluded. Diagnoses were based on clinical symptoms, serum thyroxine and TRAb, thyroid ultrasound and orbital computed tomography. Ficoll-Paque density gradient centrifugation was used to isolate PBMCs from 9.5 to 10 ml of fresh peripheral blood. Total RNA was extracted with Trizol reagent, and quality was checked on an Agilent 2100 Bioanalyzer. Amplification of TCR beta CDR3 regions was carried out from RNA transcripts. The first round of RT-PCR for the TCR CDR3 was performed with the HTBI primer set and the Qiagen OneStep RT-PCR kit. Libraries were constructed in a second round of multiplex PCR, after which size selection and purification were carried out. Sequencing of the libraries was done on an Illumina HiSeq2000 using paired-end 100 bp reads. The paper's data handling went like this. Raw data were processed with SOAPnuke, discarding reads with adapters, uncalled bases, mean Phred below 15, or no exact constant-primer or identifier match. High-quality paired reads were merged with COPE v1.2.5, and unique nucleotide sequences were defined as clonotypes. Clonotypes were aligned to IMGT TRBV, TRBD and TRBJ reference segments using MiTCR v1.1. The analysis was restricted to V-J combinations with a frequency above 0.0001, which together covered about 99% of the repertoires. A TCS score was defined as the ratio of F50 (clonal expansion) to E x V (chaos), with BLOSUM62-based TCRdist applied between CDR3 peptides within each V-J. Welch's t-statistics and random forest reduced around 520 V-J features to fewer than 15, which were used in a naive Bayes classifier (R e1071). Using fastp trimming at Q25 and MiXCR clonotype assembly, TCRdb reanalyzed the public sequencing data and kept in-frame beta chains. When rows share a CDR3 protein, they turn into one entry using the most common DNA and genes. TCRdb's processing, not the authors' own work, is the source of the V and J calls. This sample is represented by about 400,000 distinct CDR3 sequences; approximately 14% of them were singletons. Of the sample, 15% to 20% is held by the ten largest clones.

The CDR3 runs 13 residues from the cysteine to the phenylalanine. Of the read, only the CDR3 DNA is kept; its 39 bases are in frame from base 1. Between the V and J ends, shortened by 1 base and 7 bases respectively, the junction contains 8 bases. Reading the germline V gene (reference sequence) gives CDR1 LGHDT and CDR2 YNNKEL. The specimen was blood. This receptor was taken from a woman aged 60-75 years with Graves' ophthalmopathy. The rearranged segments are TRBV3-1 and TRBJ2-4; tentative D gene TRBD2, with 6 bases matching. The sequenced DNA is TGTGCCAGCAGCCAAGGCGGGGTCAACATTCAGTACTTC. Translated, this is CASSQGGVNIQYF.